The present entry profiles one TCR beta chain with its context. No antigen is known for it. This specimen belongs to a study of cytomegalovirus exposure and HLA in healthy donors. Whole-study results and caveats: Relative to equally common others, HLA-associated TCR beta chains showed greater clonal expansion in a later analysis.

The length of the CDR3 is 15 residues. The ends lost 4 bases at V and 6 bases at J; junction bases unmatched: 10. Germline CDR1 is SGHRS and CDR2 is YFSETQ. In the PCR, 60 Vbeta and 13 Jbeta primers were used. TCRdb's copy holds only in-frame clones and misses some; the assay was immunoSEQ multiplex PCR. The repertoire holds about 120,000 clones, 60% to 80% seen once, with around 2% in the top ten. The genes are TRBV5-1 and TRBJ2-1; 7 bases agree with TRBD2. The sequence was obtained from a human donor in good health. Input material: PBMCs. DNA of the CDR3: TGCGCCAGCAGCCCCCTGGATCCGGGGGGCAATGAGCAGTTCTTC. Amino acids: CASSPLDPGGNEQFF.